The rows below give T cell receptor beta chains drawn from one sample of a study of T-cell reconstitution after alpha-beta-depleted transplantation in children. TCRdb recomputed calls from the PCR reads with MiXCR, one row per CDR3 protein. The sample has about 600,000 distinct CDR3 sequences, more than 9% seen once. Sequenced here: PBMCs from the stem cell graft donor, sampled from the stem cell graft. Source of these receptors: a human donor who donated a stem cell graft to a child with acute myeloid leukemia. Both conserved end residues are part of each CDR3. D genes are given only for firm matches. Only part of the rows carry a size: once, few, many, or a class if the clone is expanded.

few TRBD2 TRBJ2-5 TRBV20-1 CSARRMRTSGSQYF TGCAGTGCTCGGCGCATGAGGACTAGCGGGTCCCAGTACTTC
many TRBD1 TRBJ2-7 TRBV12-3/TRBV12-4 CASSSGTVYEQYF TGTGCCAGCAGTTCCGGGACAGTCTACGAGCAGTACTTC
few - TRBJ2-3 TRBV29-1 CSVSLEGNTQYF TGCAGCGTATCCTTGGAGGGGAATACGCAGTATTTT
- TRBD2 TRBJ2-7 TRBV25-1 CAGRTSGTDEQYF TGTGCCGGTAGGACTAGCGGGACCGACGAGCAGTACTTC
few TRBD2 TRBJ2-7 TRBV20-1 CSARDSTSGRSSSYEQYF TGCAGTGCTAGAGATTCGACTAGCGGGAGATCCAGCTCCTACGAGCAGTACTTC
few - TRBJ1-1 TRBV20-1 CSADRGVGRTEAFF TGCAGTGCTGATCGCGGGGTCGGGCGCACTGAAGCTTTCTTT
many - TRBJ1-5 TRBV12-3/TRBV12-4 CASSLSRYNQPQHF TGTGCCAGCAGTTTAAGTAGATACAATCAGCCCCAGCATTTT
many - TRBJ1-2 TRBV28 CASGRQVQGYTF TGTGCCAGCGGGAGGCAGGTCCAGGGCTACACCTTC
- - TRBJ2-1 TRBV18 CASSPSRNEQFF TGTGCCAGCTCACCAAGTCGAAATGAGCAGTTCTTC
many TRBD2 TRBJ2-1 TRBV29-1 CSGYTGTSEYNEQFF TGCAGCGGCTACACCGGGACTAGCGAATACAATGAGCAGTTCTTC
- TRBD1 TRBJ2-7 TRBV18 CASWAGTGDDEQYF TGTGCCAGCTGGGCCGGGACAGGGGACGACGAGCAGTACTTC
many - TRBJ2-6 TRBV5-1 CASSASAGASGANVLTF TGCGCCAGCAGTGCTTCGGCAGGCGCCTCTGGGGCCAACGTCCTGACTTTC
many TRBD2 TRBJ2-3 TRBV20-1 CSATFLAGGAPFTDTQYF TGCAGTGCTACTTTCCTAGCGGGAGGCGCTCCTTTCACAGATACGCAGTATTTT
few TRBD2 TRBJ2-3 TRBV2 CASRTDAGTSTQYF TGTGCCAGCAGGACAGATGCCGGGACTAGTACGCAGTATTTT
many TRBD2 TRBJ2-3 TRBV5-6 CASSLSGRWADTQYF TGTGCCAGCAGCTTGAGCGGGAGATGGGCAGATACGCAGTATTTT
- - TRBJ1-1 TRBV6-1 CASSSSGGYTEAFF TGTGCCAGCAGTAGTTCGGGAGGGTACACTGAAGCTTTCTTT
few - TRBJ2-6 TRBV28 CASSWSPPHVLTF TGTGCCAGCAGCTGGTCCCCCCCTCACGTCCTGACTTTC
few - TRBJ2-1 TRBV10-3 CAIMGDSYNEQFF TGTGCCATCATGGGAGACTCCTACAATGAGCAGTTCTTC
- TRBD1 TRBJ2-2 TRBV28 CASSLGRGPTGELFF TGTGCCAGCAGTTTGGGCAGGGGGCCCACCGGGGAGCTGTTTTTT
- - TRBJ2-7 TRBV2 CASSEDRSPYEQYF TGTGCCAGCAGCGAAGACAGGTCCCCCTACGAGCAGTACTTC
- TRBD1 TRBJ2-3 TRBV10-3 CAIKGGKSDTQYF TGTGCCATCAAAGGGGGCAAGTCAGATACGCAGTATTTT
- - TRBJ2-1 TRBV27 CASSLSVRYEQFF TGTGCCAGCAGTTTATCGGTACGTTATGAGCAGTTCTTC
- TRBD2 TRBJ2-1 TRBV4-2 CASSQGLAGNRAYNEQFF TGTGCCAGCAGCCAAGGACTAGCGGGTAATAGGGCATACAATGAGCAGTTCTTC
- TRBD2 TRBJ2-1 TRBV11-1 CASRQPGLAEDEQFF TGTGCCAGCAGACAGCCGGGACTAGCGGAGGATGAGCAGTTCTTC